In its sample, the clone carrying this T cell receptor beta chain was seen once. Its antigen is currently unknown. In the naive CD8 group, cells lacked CD45RO and were positively selected for CCR7, so terminally differentiated effector memory CD45RA+ cells were left out. Donors were healthy HIV-negative adults without recently reported acute infections or vaccinations. Donors comprised only Caucasian adults living in Nashville, Tennessee. The data stem from a study of shared clonotypes between healthy human individuals. Overall study findings and caveats: Few donors limited the genetic and exposure-history diversity represented.

The assay was immunoSEQ multiplex PCR, and TCRdb's table has in-frame clones only and misses some. This table holds about 590,000 clones, around 95% found once. This CDR3 is built from 18 residues. V was clipped by 1 base and J by 5 bases; unmatched bases: 14. The germline V gene has CDR1 SGHAT and CDR2 FQNNGV. Sequenced input: naive CD8+ T cells sorted from blood. The source of this sequence is a woman aged 25 to 39 in good health. This chain joins TRBV11-2 and TRBJ2-1, with 7 nucleotides matching TRBD2. CDR3 in amino acids: CASSLVPSGGRRNNEQFF. The CDR3 DNA sequence: TGTGCCAGCAGCTTAGTCCCTTCCGGCGGGAGACGGAACAATGAGCAGTTCTTC. The whole variable domain, filled in from reference TRBV11-2 and TRBJ2-1, reads EAGVAQSPRYKIIEKRQSVAFWCNPISGHATLYWYQQILGQGPKLLIQFQNNGVVDDSQLPKDRFSAERLKGVDSTLKIQPAKLEDSAVYLCASSLVPSGGRRNNEQFFGPGTRLTVL.